The 9 T cell receptor beta chains below come from one sample, sequenced in a study of Graves' ophthalmopathy and Graves' hyperthyroidism. RNA transcripts were the template, and TCR beta CDR3 regions were amplified from them. First-round RT-PCR used HTBI primers; second-round multiplex PCR followed. TCRdb called the multiplex PCR reads again in MiXCR, with one record for every CDR3 protein. The repertoire consists of approximately 500,000 distinct CDR3 sequences, with around an eighth occurring once and the leading ten covering about a tenth. Sequenced material: blood. These receptors originate from a woman aged 25 to 39 with Graves' ophthalmopathy.

Ten or more counts support this clonotype. This sequence joins TRBV15 and TRBJ1-6; no firm D call. CDR1 is LNHNV and CDR2 is YYDKDF in the germline V gene (reference sequence). Between the trimmed V and J ends, which lost 0 bases and 7 bases, there was a span of 13 bases. There are 16 residues in the CDR3. The CDR3 loop reads CATSRDRYGDNSPLHF. CDR3 in DNA: TGTGCCACCAGCAGAGATCGGTACGGAGACAATTCACCCCTCCACTTT.

This clonotype has just a few counts. The chain has TRBV7-2 and TRBJ2-7; D is tentatively TRBD1 or TRBD2 (5 bases each). Germline CDR1 SGHTA, CDR2 FQGNSA. Trimming took off 0 bases at V and 0 bases at J, with 9 bases between the two ends. The CDR3 sequence is 15 residues long. CDR3 amino acids: CASSLAGDPSYEQYF. As DNA, the CDR3 is TGTGCCAGCAGCTTAGCGGGGGACCCCTCCTACGAGCAGTACTTC.

This clonotype was seen at least ten times. The CDR3 nucleotides read TGTGCCAGCAGAAGAGGACAGGGACCTAGTTCCTACGAGCAGTACTTC. Translating it yields CASRRGQGPSSYEQYF. The chain carries TRBV6-1 and TRBJ2-7; 8 nucleotides agree with TRBD1. In germline, CDR1 is MNHNS, CDR2 SASEGT. V was clipped by 6 bases and J by 1 base; unmatched bases: 11. The CDR3 totals 16 residues.

The rearrangement uses TRBV19 and TRBJ1-1; D might be TRBD1 (5 bases). CDR3 length equals 15 residues. Deletions cut 8 bases from V and 4 bases from J, with 20 bases between. Looked up from germline, CDR1 is LNHDA and CDR2 is SQIVND (reference sequence). CDR3 amino acids: CASALLGGMGTEAFF. DNA for the CDR3: TGTGCCAGTGCCCTACTGGGGGGGATGGGCACTGAAGCTTTCTTT.

This clonotype was detected only a few times. This chain joins TRBV29-1 and TRBJ2-3; D call uncertain. Germline values: CDR1 SQVTM, CDR2 ANQGSEA. Between the trimmed V and J ends, which lost 3 bases and 1 base, there was a span of 8 bases. This CDR3 is 13 amino acids long. The CDR3: CSVDGEGTDTQYF. CDR3 coding DNA: TGCAGCGTTGACGGAGAGGGCACAGATACGCAGTATTTT.

Many counts were recorded for this clonotype. The chain employs TRBV9 and TRBJ1-1, with D possibly matching TRBD1 (5 bases). This CDR3 has 14 residues. Between the trimmed V and J ends, which lost 4 bases and 4 bases, there was a span of 14 bases. Germline V CDR1 and CDR2: SGDLS, YYNGEE. The CDR3 DNA is TGTGCCAGCAGCTCCACAGTGGGGGGCACTGAAGCTTTCTTT. Encoded protein: CASSSTVGGTEAFF.

In this sample, this clonotype turned up many times. This chain links TRBV28 with TRBJ2-7, with D maybe TRBD2 (6 bases). Trimming shortened V by 1 base and J by 6 bases, and 13 bases separated the two germline ends. Germline V gene sequence: CDR1 MDHEN, CDR2 SYDVKM. This CDR3 has 14 residues. The CDR3 protein is CASSLFDLGGEQYF. The CDR3, as DNA: TGTGCCAGCAGTTTATTTGATTTGGGAGGCGAGCAGTACTTC.

In this sample, this clonotype turned up many times. The rearrangement links TRBV5-1 to TRBJ1-2, with no clear D. V dropped 1 base and J dropped 3 bases, with 10 bases sitting between them. CDR1 SGHRS and CDR2 YFSETQ come from the germline V gene. The CDR3 has 14 amino acids. The CDR3 region has the DNA TGCGCCAGCAGCTTGTTCCTGGGAGACTATGGCTACACCTTC. Encoded protein: CASSLFLGDYGYTF.

This clonotype appeared many times. This chain links TRBV28 with TRBJ1-5; D is unclear. Trimming stripped 3 bases from V and 0 bases from J, with 12 bases between. Germline V CDR1 and CDR2: MDHEN, SYDVKM. This CDR3 has 16 amino acids. CDR3 region: CASSFLGGDSNQPQHF. CDR3 nucleotides: TGTGCCAGCAGTTTTTTAGGCGGGGATAGCAATCAGCCCCAGCATTTT.